The T cell receptor beta chain under discussion was sequenced for a study of vaccination and CD4 T cells after COVID-19. The overall study: The post-COVID samples were taken a median roughly 100 days after diagnosis, anywhere from 35 to 161.

Documented treatment: roughly ten-day PBMC culture with coronavirus spike peptide pools or control peptides (ViraFEST assay). Medium was half-exchanged with fresh IL-2 medium on days 3 and 7. Remarks on this clonotype: As yet, its antigen is unknown.

Findings and caveats of the study: In convalescent patients, a median about 89% of reactive clones appeared only post-vaccination.

Sequencing of the DNA from cultured CD4+ T cells was carried out with the Oncomine TCR Beta short-read assay. Using the QIAamp micro DNA kit, genomic DNA was extracted from the CD4+ T cells that had been cultured. TCRdb redid the calling of the PCR reads with MiXCR, one entry per CDR3 protein. The sample yields around 21,000 distinct CDR3 sequences, about 56% seen once. The CDR3 is 17 amino acids. Looked up from germline, CDR1 is MNHNS and CDR2 is SASEGT. Germline trimming cut 0 bases from V and 5 bases from J; bases unmatched to any gene: 2. Sequencing was done on a sample of CD4+ T cells from blood, cultured in vitro. This chain joins TRBV6-1 and TRBJ2-2, with 14 nucleotides matching TRBD2. The TCR originated in a human donor who had recovered from COVID-19. DNA for the CDR3: TGTGCCAGCAGTGAAGCGGGACTAGCGGGAGAGACCGGGGAGCTGTTTTTT. Residues: CASSEAGLAGETGELFF.